This TCR beta chain was identified in a study of T cells in tuberculosis. Sequenced by immunoSEQ multiplex PCR; TCRdb stores in-frame clones only, minus some. Of 30,000 to 40,000 clones in the sample, around 94% are singletons; the top ten hold about 4.5%. As to time point: new active TB diagnosis, blood taken before or within 7 days of starting treatment. Each clinical donor contributed on average around 92,000 T cells from unsorted cryopreserved PBMC. The V gene lost 1 base and the J gene lost 7 bases, with 14 bases spanning the gap. The CDR3 runs 15 residues. CDR1 is SGHVS, CDR2 FQNEAQ, per germline.

The TCR was taken from an adult with tuberculosis. The source was PBMCs, collected at tuberculosis diagnosis. The chain couples TRBV7-8 to TRBJ1-5; D remains unclear. The CDR3 nucleotides read TGTGCCAGCAGCTTAGTATCCGGCAGCGGGCAGCCCCAGCATTTT. Protein product: CASSLVSGSGQPQHF.